This T cell receptor beta chain was sequenced in a study of cytomegalovirus exposure and HLA in healthy donors. The wider study: Researchers previously reported finding just under 120 million unique TCR beta sequences from 170 million or so T cells.

As regards this clone: Antigen unknown.

Study-level points and caveats: Generally TCR sequences proved uncommon, though certain public TCRs appeared in numerous donors.

The PCR contained 60 Vbeta and 13 Jbeta primers. This table comes from immunoSEQ multiplex PCR, and its TCRdb copy is limited to in-frame clones, with some not included. This table has around 180,000 clones, roughly 84% appearing once. The origin of this receptor is a boy aged 5-17 years in good health and CMV-seronegative. The sequenced material came from PBMCs.

CDR3 bases: TGTGCCAGTCGGCGGGACTTCACTGAAGCTTTCTTT. As protein: CASRRDFTEAFF. This chain uses TRBV19 with TRBJ1-1; weak D call: TRBD1 (5 bases). The CDR3 runs 12 residues. Per the germline V gene, CDR1 is LNHDA and CDR2 is SQIVND (reference sequence). The V gene lost 8 bases and the J gene lost 4 bases, with 11 bases spanning the gap.